The clone carrying this TCR beta chain has a count of ten or more. This sample is part of a study of neurological immune-mediated disorders. Synthesis of cDNA was performed by 5'RACE using 10-nucleotide random UMIs. A single record per CDR3 protein comes from TCRdb applying MiXCR to the 5' RACE reads. The data hold more than 35,000 distinct CDR3 sequences, with around 6% observed a single time. V lost 0 bases, J lost 9 bases, and 17 bases lay in between. CDR1 and CDR2 from the germline V gene are MNHEY and SVGAGI. The CDR3 is 15 amino acids. The gene calls are TRBV6-5 and TRBJ1-1, with D perhaps TRBD1 (5 bases). The TCR comes from a woman aged 40-49 years in good health. The sequencing sample was made of CD4+ T cells from blood. The CDR3 bases are TGTGCCAGCAGTTACTCGAGGGGTTACGCTTTGAAAGCTTTCTTT. Translating it yields CASSYSRGYALKAFF.